A single sample is the source of the 13 T cell receptor beta chains below, sequenced in a study of CD8+ T cells in alopecia areata. Treatment reported: oral pan-JAK inhibitor, 5-10 mg twice daily. Once RNA had been extracted, it was reverse transcribed into cDNA to act as the sequencing template. Libraries were prepared by immunoSEQ multiplex PCR; TCRdb keeps only in-frame clonotypes and omits some of them. This sample has 110,000 to 150,000 clones, with about 59% found just once. Specimen: CD8+ T cells sorted from blood, collected at week 4, from a patient treated with tofacitinib. These receptors were taken from a human donor with alopecia areata.

In its sample, this clone was seen once. V usage is TRBV11-2 and J usage is TRBJ1-1; D gene uncertain. The CDR3 is made up of 11 amino acids. V was pared by 1 base and J by 7 bases, with 4 bases between. Germline CDR1 and CDR2: SGHAT and FQNNGV. The CDR3 nucleotides are TGTGCCAGCAGCTTAGGAATTGAAGCTTTCTTT. Translating it yields CASSLGIEAFF.

The chain links TRBV5-6 to TRBJ2-3; perhaps TRBD1 as D (5 bases). The V gene's germline CDR1 is SGHDT and CDR2 YYEEEE. The CDR3 consists of 13 residues. V lost 2 bases to trimming and J lost 7 bases, with 11 bases between them. The CDR3 region is CASSFATAYTQYF. The CDR3 DNA sequence: TGTGCCAGCAGCTTTGCGACAGCCTATACGCAGTATTTT.

The chain joins TRBV7-9 to TRBJ1-5, with D possibly matching TRBD1 (6 bases). The germline V gene encodes CDR1 SEHNR and CDR2 FQNEAQ (reference sequence). Trimming stripped 4 bases from V and 7 bases from J, with 17 bases between. The CDR3 totals 15 residues. CDR3 nucleotides: TGTGCCAGCAGCTCAACCGACAGGCCGGAGCAGCCCCAGCATTTT. Its protein is CASSSTDRPEQPQHF.

V gene TRBV4-1 combines with J gene TRBJ2-3, with D possibly being TRBD2 (6 bases). From germline, CDR1 is MGHRA and CDR2 YSYEKL. The CDR3 is 16 residues long. Trimming removed 2 bases from V and 7 bases from J, with 19 bases in between. CDR3 residues: CASSQREGTLRYTQYF. The CDR3 nucleotides read TGCGCCAGCAGCCAAAGGGAAGGGACTCTACGTTATACGCAGTATTTT.

This clone was seen just once. The chain combines TRBV27 with TRBJ2-3; D gene ambiguous. Per germline, CDR1 MNHEY and CDR2 SMNVEV (reference sequence). The CDR3 extends over 17 amino acids. Trimming left V 5 bases short and J 3 bases short, with 21 bases between. This CDR3 reads CASSQAKDIYTTDTQYF. CDR3 bases: TGTGCCAGCAGTCAAGCGAAAGACATTTATACGACAGATACGCAGTATTTT.

This chain uses TRBV15 with TRBJ2-5, with D unresolved. Per the germline V gene, CDR1 is LNHNV and CDR2 is YYDKDF (reference sequence). The ends were cut back, 5 bases at V and 1 base at J, with 11 bases in the middle. The CDR3 loop spans 14 amino acids. In DNA form, the CDR3 reads TGTGCCACCAGCTTCCCGGCTAGCCAAGAGACCCAGTACTTC. Translation: CATSFPASQETQYF. Full variable domain (remainder filled in from reference TRBV15 and TRBJ2-5): DAMVIQNPRYQVTQFGKPVTLSCSQTLNHNVMYWYQQKSSQAPKLLFHYYDKDFNNEADTPDNFQSRRPNTSFCFLDIRSPGLGDTAMYLCATSFPASQETQYFGPGTRLLVL.

The genes are TRBV13 and TRBJ2-7, with D perhaps TRBD1 or TRBD2 (5 bases each). Germline assignment: CDR1 PRHDT and CDR2 FYEKMQ (reference sequence). The V end lost 1 base, the J end lost 2 bases, and 12 bases lay between the germline ends. CDR3 length equals 15 residues. Here the CDR3 DNA reads TGTGCCAGCAGCTTAGAATCGGGGCTTACCTACGAGCAGTACTTC. Translated: CASSLESGLTYEQYF.

A few counts support this clone. This chain uses TRBV2 with TRBJ2-7; D perhaps matches TRBD1 (5 bases). The V gene's germline CDR1 is SNHLY and CDR2 FYNNEI. Trimming removed 7 bases at V and 1 base at J, with 8 bases between. This CDR3 is built from 12 residues. The CDR3 DNA is TGTGCCAGCATCCACAGGTCCTACGAGCAGTACTTC. The encoded protein is CASIHRSYEQYF.

The chain is built from TRBV7-2 and TRBJ2-3; 9 positions agree with TRBD2. The germline CDR1 and CDR2 sequences are SGHTA and FQGNSA. The CDR3 is 14 amino acids. With 6 bases clipped from V and 3 bases from J, the junction kept 4 bases outside the gene matches. The CDR3 sequence is CASSSGLATDTQYF. The CDR3 DNA reads TGTGCCAGCAGTTCTGGACTAGCGACAGATACGCAGTATTTT.

CDR3 amino acids: CAWSVMAGYGYTF. CDR3 DNA: TGTGCCTGGAGTGTAATGGCAGGCTATGGCTACACCTTC. The chain is built from TRBV30 and TRBJ1-2; D is unresolved. The CDR3 covers 13 residues. CDR1 and CDR2 from the germline V gene are GTSNPN and SVGIG (reference sequence). Deletions cut 0 bases from V and 4 bases from J, with 9 bases between.

The rearrangement joins TRBV20-1 to TRBJ2-1; D unresolved. The germline gives CDR1 DFQATT, CDR2 SNEGSKA (reference sequence). There are 8 residues in the CDR3. The ends were cut back, 2 bases at V and 12 bases at J, with 2 bases in the middle. Here the CDR3 reads CSARPQFF. For the CDR3, the DNA is TGCAGTGCTAGACCGCAGTTCTTC.

The rearrangement joins TRBV12-5 to TRBJ1-2; D remains ambiguous. V was clipped by 7 bases and J by 6 bases, with 15 bases between them. Germline lookup yields CDR1 LGHNT and CDR2 FRNRAP. This CDR3 region has 13 residues. CDR3 residues: CASAYEKRDGYTF. In nucleotides, the CDR3 is TGTGCTAGTGCCTATGAGAAACGGGATGGCTACACCTTC.

The CDR3 DNA reads as TGTGCCAGCAGTTTCGGCAAAGGGACAGGGAGCTATGGCTACACCTTC. This encodes CASSFGKGTGSYGYTF. The V and J genes are TRBV27 and TRBJ1-2; 9 nucleotides align to TRBD1. CDR1 and CDR2 from the germline V gene are MNHEY and SMNVEV (reference sequence). The CDR3 runs 16 residues. V trimming: 3 bases; J trimming: 4 bases; junction bases outside the gene matches: 9.